In this sample, the clone carrying this T cell receptor beta chain turned up once. The ends were cut back, 0 bases at V and 6 bases at J, with 15 bases in the middle. Germline V gene lookup returns CDR1 SGHRS and CDR2 YFSETQ. This CDR3 has 16 residues. Using immunoSEQ multiplex PCR, the repertoire was profiled, and TCRdb retains in-frame clones only, with some absent. The sample includes 450,000 to 600,000 clones, roughly 87% of them seen just once. The source of the sample is a study of blood T cell repertoires in COVID-19. Recovered status applied to Cohort 3 donors who had two consecutive negative PCRs. It also applied to those with clearance or with symptom resolution.

V and J are TRBV5-1 and TRBJ1-4; D uncertain. This clonotype was obtained from a woman aged 18-29 years who had recovered from COVID-19. Sequencing was carried out using PBMCs or T cells enriched from blood (not recorded which). CDR3 residues: CASSLEPGVGDEKLFF. The CDR3 DNA sequence: TGCGCCAGCAGCTTGGAACCCGGGGTCGGGGATGAAAAACTGTTTTTT.